Detailed here is one TCR beta chain. Its antigen is unknown. A multiplex PCR was run with 60 Vbeta primers and 13 Jbeta primers. Only in-frame clones appear in the TCRdb table, and some are missing; sequencing was by immunoSEQ multiplex PCR. This sample carries approximately 160,000 clones, roughly four fifths of them seen once, and the ten largest clones take about 0.69%. These data are taken from a study of cytomegalovirus exposure and HLA in healthy donors. For the study at large: An analysis done earlier identified approximately 120 million unique TCR beta sequences from approximately 200 million T cells. Study observations and caveats: The study carried out a later analysis of TCR beta sequences. It associated approximately 17,000 of them with specific HLA alleles at a false discovery rate of 0.05. As a later analysis showed, a missense DCLRE1C variant was linked to trimming of TCR beta V- and J-genes. The study had only CMV serostatus as immune exposure information.

The CDR3 contains 14 residues. The germline V gene encodes CDR1 MNHEY and CDR2 SMNVEV (reference sequence). V lost 5 bases and J 3 bases, leaving 12 bases between the germline ends. J is TRBJ2-3 and V is TRBV27, with D perhaps matching TRBD1 (6 bases). Sequenced sample: PBMCs. This clonotype was obtained from a female donor in good health and CMV-seronegative. This chain's CDR3 is CASSTQGWTDTQYF. The CDR3, as DNA: TGTGCCAGCAGTACACAGGGTTGGACAGATACGCAGTATTTT.